The 17 T cell receptor beta chains below all came from one sample that was sequenced in a study of T cell changes during pregnancy in multiple sclerosis. TCRdb's table, derived via immunoSEQ multiplex PCR, lists solely in-frame clones and lacks some. The table lists about 40,000 clones, over 75% of them singletons. The sample was peripheral blood, taken in the first trimester of pregnancy. The source is a female donor in good health, enrolled as a control in a pregnancy study.

The V gene is TRBV5-4, the J gene TRBJ1-6; D perhaps matches TRBD1 (6 bases). Per the germline V gene, CDR1 is SGHNT and CDR2 is YYREEE (reference sequence). This CDR3 comprises 18 residues. V lost 3 bases and J lost 0, with 16 bases in between. The CDR3 is CASSSGQSSSSYNSPLHF. CDR3 DNA sequence: TGTGCCAGCAGCTCCGGACAGTCTTCGAGCTCCTATAATTCACCCCTCCACTTT. Using reference TRBV5-4 and TRBJ1-6 for the parts outside the CDR3, the full variable domain is ETGVTQSPTHLIKTRGQQVTLRCSSQSGHNTVSWYQQALGQGPQFIFQYYREEENGRGNFPPRFSGLQFPNYSSELNVNALELDDSALYLCASSSGQSSSSYNSPLHFGNGTRLTVT.

This rearrangement joins TRBV21-1 to TRBJ2-5; the listed D gene, TRBD2, was not tested against the DNA. TRBV21-1 is a pseudogene segment. The CDR3 length is 20 residues. As DNA, the CDR3 is TGTGCCAGCACCCTTAGCGGGGGGCCGGCTGCAGGGGGGCACACGGAGACCCAGTACTTC. Protein sequence: CASTLSGGPAAGGHTETQYF.

The genes are TRBV6-4 and TRBJ1-5; 8 bases are shared with TRBD1. With 5 bases clipped from V and 8 bases from J, the junction kept 11 bases outside the gene matches. Germline CDR1 reads MRHNA; CDR2 reads SNTAGT. This CDR3 has 15 residues. The CDR3 DNA is TGTGCCAGCAGTCCCGATGGACAGGGACAAAAGCCCCAGCATTTT. Translating gives CASSPDGQGQKPQHF.

The chain carries TRBV28 and TRBJ2-2; 7 nucleotides agree with TRBD1. The CDR3 runs to 14 residues. Germline V gene sequence: CDR1 MDHEN, CDR2 SYDVKM. With V trimmed by 4 bases and J by 7 bases, 6 bases remained unmatched. CDR3 nucleotide sequence: TGTGCCAGCAGTTCGACCCGGGACAGCGGGGAGCTGTTTTTT. Protein: CASSSTRDSGELFF.

This chain joins TRBV4-1 and TRBJ2-7; D possibly corresponds to TRBD1 (5 bases). V shed 0 bases and J shed 0 bases, with 9 bases lying between them. The CDR3 runs 15 residues. Germline CDR1 MGHRA, CDR2 YSYEKL. The CDR3, as DNA: TGCGCCAGCAGCCAAGATCCCGACAGCTCCTACGAGCAGTACTTC. Protein: CASSQDPDSSYEQYF.

The genes are TRBV27 and TRBJ2-7, with a weak D call TRBD2 (7 bases). The CDR3 has 15 amino acids. Per the germline V gene, CDR1 is MNHEY and CDR2 is SMNVEV (reference sequence). The V end was cut by 8 bases, the J end by 2 bases, with 19 bases between. CDR3 DNA sequence: TGTGCCAGCGCATCTCCCCCGGGGGGCACCTACGAGCAGTACTTC. This encodes CASASPPGGTYEQYF.

The table lists this clone with a count of one. The rearrangement uses TRBV6-1 and TRBJ2-7; tentatively, D is TRBD1 (6 bases). Germline values: CDR1 MNHNS, CDR2 SASEGT. The V end was cut by 2 bases, the J end by 0 bases, with 11 bases between. This CDR3 region has 15 residues. CDR3 residues: CASSERAGASYEQYF. CDR3 bases: TGTGCCAGCAGTGAAAGGGCAGGGGCCTCCTACGAGCAGTACTTC.

J is TRBJ1-5 and V is TRBV6-1; D gene ambiguous. V was cut by 3 bases and J by 4 bases, with 10 bases left in between. CDR3 size: 14 residues. CDR1 is MNHNS, CDR2 SASEGT, per germline. DNA of the CDR3: TGTGCCAGCAGTGACCAGACGGGGAATCAGCCCCAGCATTTT. This translates into CASSDQTGNQPQHF.

CDR3 nucleotides: TGTGCCATCAGTGACATGGCCGAGCAGTACTTC. Translating gives CAISDMAEQYF. The chain employs TRBV10-3 and TRBJ2-7; D is uncertain. V was shortened by 3 bases and J by 6 bases, with 6 bases between the two germline ends. The CDR3 runs to 11 residues. From germline, CDR1 is ENHRY and CDR2 SYGVKD.

The rearrangement joins TRBV5-1 to TRBJ2-3; D is undetermined. Per the germline V gene, CDR1 is SGHRS and CDR2 is YFSETQ. The CDR3 spans 12 residues. V was clipped by 7 bases and J by 0 bases, with 6 bases between them. CDR3 bases: TGCGCCAGCGGTCTAAGCACAGATACGCAGTATTTT. Translating it yields CASGLSTDTQYF.

The chain carries TRBV12-5 and TRBJ1-2, with D possibly being TRBD1 (6 bases). Trimming took 5 bases from V and 1 from J, leaving 14 bases between them. There are 15 residues in the CDR3. In germline, CDR1 is LGHNT, CDR2 FRNRAP. CDR3 bases: TGTGCTAGTGGTCTTGGGACACCTTATAACTATGGCTACACCTTC. This sequence encodes CASGLGTPYNYGYTF. The whole variable domain, filled in from reference TRBV12-5 and TRBJ1-2, reads DARVTQTPRHKVTEMGQEVTMRCQPILGHNTVFWYRQTMMQGLELLAYFRNRAPLDDSGMPKDRFSAEMPDATLATLKIQPSEPRDSAVYFCASGLGTPYNYGYTFGSGTRLTVV.

The chain carries TRBV7-3 and TRBJ1-1, with 8 bases identical to TRBD1. V gave up 0 bases and J gave up 6 bases; unmatched junction bases: 9. The germline CDR1 and CDR2 sequences are SGHTA and FQGTGA. This CDR3 region has 16 residues. This CDR3 is CASSLTRAGGFSEAFF. DNA for the CDR3: TGTGCCAGCAGCTTAACGAGAGCAGGGGGCTTCTCTGAAGCTTTCTTT.

J is TRBJ2-4 and V is TRBV4-2, with 8 bases that match TRBD2. Germline CDR1 LGHNA, CDR2 YNFKEQ. The CDR3 totals 13 residues. V gave up 6 bases and J gave up 7 bases; unmatched junction bases: 5. The CDR3 sequence is CASRGGGGNIQYF. The CDR3 region has the DNA TGTGCCAGCAGGGGAGGCGGGGGGAACATTCAGTACTTC.

This clone was counted only a few times. The V gene is TRBV7-8, the J gene TRBJ2-7, with 11 bases fitting TRBD2. CDR3 length equals 14 residues. Unmatched junction bases numbered 3, after V lost 5 bases and J lost 3 bases. CDR1 and CDR2 (germline): SGHVS, FQNEAQ. DNA for the CDR3: TGTGCCAGCAGCGGAACTAGCGGGGGCTACGAGCAGTACTTC. Protein sequence: CASSGTSGGYEQYF. Full variable domain (remainder filled in from reference TRBV7-8 and TRBJ2-7): GAGVSQSPRYKVAKRGQDVALRCDPISGHVSLFWYQQALGQGPEFLTYFQNEAQLDKSGLPSDRFFAERPEGSVSTLKIQRTQQEDSAVYLCASSGTSGGYEQYFGPGTRLTVT.

The gene calls are TRBV5-1 and TRBJ1-2; 9 positions match TRBD1. The CDR3 totals 16 residues. V shed 4 bases, J shed 0 bases, and the junction held 7 bases outside the gene matches. The germline V gene encodes CDR1 SGHRS and CDR2 YFSETQ. CDR3 loop: CASSPRTGDSNYGYTF. The DNA of the CDR3 is TGCGCCAGCAGCCCCCGGACAGGGGACTCTAACTATGGCTACACCTTC.

The rearrangement joins TRBV5-1 to TRBJ1-1; D call uncertain. Germline V lookup: CDR1 SGHRS, CDR2 YFSETQ. V was pared by 1 base and J by 2 bases, with 9 bases between. The CDR3 totals 14 residues. Here the CDR3 reads CASSLPQINTEAFF. The CDR3, as DNA: TGCGCCAGCAGCTTGCCACAGATAAACACTGAAGCTTTCTTT.

This chain links TRBV19 with TRBJ2-5; D unclear. This CDR3 is built from 15 residues. V was pared by 5 bases and J by 5 bases, with 18 bases between. The V gene's germline CDR1 is LNHDA and CDR2 SQIVND (reference sequence). This CDR3 is CASSPNLQSVETQYF. CDR3 DNA sequence: TGTGCCAGTAGTCCAAACCTCCAATCGGTGGAGACCCAGTACTTC. Full variable domain (rest looked up from reference TRBV19 and TRBJ2-5): DGGITQSPKYLFRKEGQNVTLSCEQNLNHDAMYWYRQDPGQGLRLIYYSQIVNDFQKGDIAEGYSVSREKKESFPLTVTSAQKNPTAFYLCASSPNLQSVETQYFGPGTRLLVL.